This paragraph covers one T cell receptor beta chain sequence. Its antigen is as yet unknown. The data were obtained in a study of T cell responses to AZD1222 COVID-19 vaccine. Study observations and caveats: At study baseline, merely five or six AZD1222 recipients were seropositive. There were mostly white British donors and more females than males, and clonal diversity was possibly underestimated.

Profiled with immunoSEQ multiplex PCR; TCRdb holds only in-frame clones, not every one. The sample carries approximately 80,000 clones, 90% recorded once. Germline CDR1 is LGHDT and CDR2 is YNNKEL (reference sequence). The V gene lost 1 base and the J gene lost 0 bases, with 10 bases spanning the gap. This CDR3 is 16 amino acids long. Sequenced material: peripheral blood, taken 28 days after the second AZD1222 dose. This TCR derives from an adult who received the AZD1222 COVID-19 vaccine. The V and J genes are TRBV3-1 (or the pseudogene TRBV3-2) and TRBJ1-3; D not resolved. As DNA, the CDR3 is TGTGCCAGCAGCCAAGGGCCCTTAGACTCTGGAAACACCATATATTTT. This codes for CASSQGPLDSGNTIYF.